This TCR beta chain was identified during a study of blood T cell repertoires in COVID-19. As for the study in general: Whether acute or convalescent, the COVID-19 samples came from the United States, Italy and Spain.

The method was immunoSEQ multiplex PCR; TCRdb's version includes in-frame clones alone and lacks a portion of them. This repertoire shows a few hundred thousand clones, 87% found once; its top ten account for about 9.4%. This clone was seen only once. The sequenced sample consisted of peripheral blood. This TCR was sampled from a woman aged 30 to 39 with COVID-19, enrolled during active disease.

CDR3: CASMYPEQGTDTQYF. CDR3 nucleotide sequence: TGTGCCAGCATGTATCCCGAGCAGGGCACAGATACGCAGTATTTT. The chain employs TRBV2 and TRBJ2-3; D is ambiguous. CDR3 length: 15 residues. Germline V lookup: CDR1 SNHLY, CDR2 FYNNEI. V lost 7 bases and J lost 1, with 15 bases in between.